The entry that follows covers one T cell receptor beta chain sequence. This sample is drawn from a study of blood T cell repertoires in COVID-19. On the study more broadly: Acute-phase and convalescent COVID-19 samples originated in the United States, Italy and Spain.

Clinical history reported by participants formed the basis on which cohorts were assigned. This CDR3 comprises 14 residues. Germline V CDR1 and CDR2: LNHDA, SQIVND (reference sequence). Between the trimmed V and J ends, which lost 11 bases and 5 bases, there was a span of 21 bases. Some clones are missing from TCRdb's copy, which holds only in-frame ones; the method was immunoSEQ multiplex PCR. The profile shows fewer than 250,000 clones, 83% of them singletons. Sequencing was performed on PBMCs or T cells enriched from blood (not recorded which). V and J are TRBV19 and TRBJ1-2, with D possibly matching TRBD1 (5 bases). The TCR was taken from a woman in her thirties or forties who had been exposed to COVID-19. In DNA, the CDR3 is TGTGCCGCCACACCCCAGGGACTCTCGTATGGCTACACCTTC. It is translated as CAATPQGLSYGYTF.